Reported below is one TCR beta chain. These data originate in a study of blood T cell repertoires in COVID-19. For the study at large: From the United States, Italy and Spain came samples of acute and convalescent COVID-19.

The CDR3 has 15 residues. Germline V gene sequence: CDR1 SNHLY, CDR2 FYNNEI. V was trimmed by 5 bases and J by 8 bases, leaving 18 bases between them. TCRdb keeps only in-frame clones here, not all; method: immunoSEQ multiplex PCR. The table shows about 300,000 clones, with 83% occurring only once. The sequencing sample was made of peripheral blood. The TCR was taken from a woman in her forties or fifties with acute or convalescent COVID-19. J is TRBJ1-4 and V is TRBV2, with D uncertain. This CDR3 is CASSKGREIWEKLFF. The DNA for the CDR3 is TGTGCCAGCAGTAAGGGAAGGGAGATTTGGGAAAAACTGTTTTTT. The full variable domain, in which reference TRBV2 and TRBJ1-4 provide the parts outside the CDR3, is EPEVTQTPSHQVTQMGQEVILRCVPISNHLYFYWYRQILGQKVEFLVSFYNNEISEKSEIFDDQFSVERPDGSNFTLKIRSTKLEDSAMYFCASSKGREIWEKLFFGSGTQLSVL.